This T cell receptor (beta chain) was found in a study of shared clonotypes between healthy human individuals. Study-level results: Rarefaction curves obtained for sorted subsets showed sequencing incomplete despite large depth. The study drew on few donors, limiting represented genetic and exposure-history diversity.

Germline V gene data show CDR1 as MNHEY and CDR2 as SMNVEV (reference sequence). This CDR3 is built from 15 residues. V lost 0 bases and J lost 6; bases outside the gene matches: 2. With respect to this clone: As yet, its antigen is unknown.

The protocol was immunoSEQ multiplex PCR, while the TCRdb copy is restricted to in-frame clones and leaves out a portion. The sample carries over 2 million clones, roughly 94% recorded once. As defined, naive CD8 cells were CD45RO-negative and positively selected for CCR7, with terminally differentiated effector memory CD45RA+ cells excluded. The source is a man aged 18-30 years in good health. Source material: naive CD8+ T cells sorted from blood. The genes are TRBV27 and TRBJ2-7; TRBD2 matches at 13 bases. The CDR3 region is CASSLSGTSGTEQYF. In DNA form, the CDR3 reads TGTGCCAGCAGTTTATCCGGGACTAGCGGGACCGAGCAGTACTTC.